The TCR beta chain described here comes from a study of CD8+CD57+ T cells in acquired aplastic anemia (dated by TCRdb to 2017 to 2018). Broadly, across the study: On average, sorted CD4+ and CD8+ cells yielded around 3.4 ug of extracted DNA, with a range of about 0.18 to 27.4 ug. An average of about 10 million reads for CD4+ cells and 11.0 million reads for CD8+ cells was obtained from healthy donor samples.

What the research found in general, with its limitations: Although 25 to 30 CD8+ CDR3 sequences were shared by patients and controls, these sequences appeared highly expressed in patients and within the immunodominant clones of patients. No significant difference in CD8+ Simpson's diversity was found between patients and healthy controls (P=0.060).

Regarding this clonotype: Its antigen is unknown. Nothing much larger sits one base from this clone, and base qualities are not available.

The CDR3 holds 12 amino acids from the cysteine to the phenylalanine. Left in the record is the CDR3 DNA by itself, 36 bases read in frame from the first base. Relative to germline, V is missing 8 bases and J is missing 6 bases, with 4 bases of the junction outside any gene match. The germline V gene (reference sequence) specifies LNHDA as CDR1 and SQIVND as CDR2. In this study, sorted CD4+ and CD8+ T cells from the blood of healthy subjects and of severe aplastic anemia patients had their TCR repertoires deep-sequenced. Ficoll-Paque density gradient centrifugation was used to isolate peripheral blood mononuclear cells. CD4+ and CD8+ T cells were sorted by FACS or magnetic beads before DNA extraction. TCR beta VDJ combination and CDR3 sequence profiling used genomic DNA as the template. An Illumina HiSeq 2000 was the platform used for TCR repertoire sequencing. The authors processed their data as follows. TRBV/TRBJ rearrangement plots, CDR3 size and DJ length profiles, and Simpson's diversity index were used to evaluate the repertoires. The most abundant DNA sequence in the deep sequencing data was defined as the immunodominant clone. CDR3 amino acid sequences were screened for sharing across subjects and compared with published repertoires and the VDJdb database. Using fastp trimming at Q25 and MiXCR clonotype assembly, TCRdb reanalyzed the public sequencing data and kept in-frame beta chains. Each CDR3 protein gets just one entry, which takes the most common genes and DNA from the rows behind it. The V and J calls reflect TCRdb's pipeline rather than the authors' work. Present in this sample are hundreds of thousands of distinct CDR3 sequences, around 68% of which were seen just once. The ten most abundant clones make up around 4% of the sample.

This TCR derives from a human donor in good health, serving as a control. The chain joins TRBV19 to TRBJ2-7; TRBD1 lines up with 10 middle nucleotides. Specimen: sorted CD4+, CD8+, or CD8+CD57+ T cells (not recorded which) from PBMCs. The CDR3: CASWDRGREQYF. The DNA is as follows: TGTGCCAGTTGGGACAGGGGCCGCGAGCAGTACTTC.